These 15 T cell receptor beta chains originate from one sample sequenced in a study of T cell responses to AZD1222 COVID-19 vaccine. Repertoires were generated with immunoSEQ multiplex PCR, while TCRdb's copy carries only in-frame clones and drops some. The table shows approximately 73,000 clones, with about 82% occurring only once. This specimen was peripheral blood, taken on day 0 of AZD1222 vaccination. These receptor sequences come from an adult in good health.

A remark on this clone: Since no conserved phenylalanine or tryptophan closes the CDR3, a read error is the likely cause. Because the CDR3's place on the DNA is in doubt, the DNA is left out and the CDR3 is given as listed by TCRdb. This chain connects TRBV7-6 to TRBJ1-1; the table's D call of TRBD1 was not tested on the DNA. From its first to its last residue, the CDR3 has 12 amino acids. The germline CDR1 and CDR2 sequences are SGHVS and FNYEAQ. CDR3 protein: CASSTGRSLSNI.

The V and J genes are TRBV5-1 and TRBJ2-3, with D uncertain. CDR1 is SGHRS, CDR2 YFSETQ, per germline. The CDR3 has 17 amino acids. The germline V and J ends were trimmed by 0 bases and 1 base, with 15 bases remaining between them. The CDR3 coding sequence is TGCGCCAGCAGCTTGGCATTTGGGCGGAAAGGCACAGATACGCAGTATTTT. Translated, it gives CASSLAFGRKGTDTQYF.

The chain employs TRBV6-5 and TRBJ1-6; D remains unclear. The CDR3 is made up of 15 amino acids. The germline gives CDR1 MNHEY, CDR2 SVGAGI. V shed 5 bases and J shed 6 bases, with 14 bases lying between them. CDR3 sequence (DNA): TGTGCCAGCAGTATCTCCTGGACCTTTAATTCACCCCTCCACTTT. Its translation is CASSISWTFNSPLHF.

The chain links TRBV29-1 to TRBJ2-1; 9 nucleotides align to TRBD1. Germline CDR1 and CDR2: SQVTM and ANQGSEA. CDR3 size: 14 residues. The V gene end was trimmed by 3 bases and the J gene end by 3 bases; junction bases not matched to a gene: 3. The CDR3 bases are TGCAGCGTTGATAGACAGGGGGTCTACAATGAGCAGTTCTTC. Encoded protein: CSVDRQGVYNEQFF.

The V and J genes are TRBV5-6 and TRBJ1-1; perhaps TRBD1 as D (5 bases). CDR1 SGHDT and CDR2 YYEEEE come from the germline V gene. The CDR3 runs 15 residues. Trimming took off 4 bases at V and 3 bases at J, with 16 bases between the two ends. Here the CDR3 DNA reads TGTGCCAGCAGCGGGGCTCTGATCCAGGACACTGAAGCTTTCTTT. Amino acids: CASSGALIQDTEAFF.

This chain connects TRBV6-5 to TRBJ1-1; D ambiguous. Trimming shortened V by 5 bases and J by 0 bases, and 13 bases separated the two germline ends. The CDR3 loop spans 15 amino acids. CDR1 and CDR2 from the germline V gene are MNHEY and SVGAGI. CDR3 in DNA: TGTGCCAGCAGTCGAAGCTATGGTCTGAACACTGAAGCTTTCTTT. It specifies CASSRSYGLNTEAFF.

The rearrangement links TRBV30 to TRBJ1-2, with 9 positions matching TRBD1. The CDR3 spans 16 residues. CDR1 GTSNPN and CDR2 SVGIG come from the germline V gene (reference sequence). With 6 bases clipped from V and 3 bases from J, the junction kept 14 bases outside the gene matches. As DNA, the CDR3 is TGTGCCTGTTCAGCCGGGACAGGGTCTATTTACTATGGCTACACCTTC. Its translation: CACSAGTGSIYYGYTF.

The V gene is TRBV5-1, the J gene TRBJ2-1; 10 nucleotides match TRBD2. The CDR3 is 14 residues long. The V gene end was trimmed by 2 bases and the J gene end by 10 bases; junction bases not matched to a gene: 6. Germline lookup yields CDR1 SGHRS and CDR2 YFSETQ. CDR3 sequence: CASSFGTSALEQFF. Here the CDR3 DNA reads TGCGCCAGCAGCTTCGGGACTAGCGCCTTAGAGCAGTTCTTC.

This clone was observed a handful of times. The genes are TRBV19 and TRBJ2-7; 10 bases are a match to TRBD1. V lost 4 bases, J lost 4 bases, and 7 bases stayed unmatched. The germline gives CDR1 LNHDA, CDR2 SQIVND (reference sequence). The CDR3 spans 15 residues. The CDR3, as DNA: TGTGCCAGTAGTACTGGGACAGGGGTGGGGTACGAGCAGTACTTC. Its translation: CASSTGTGVGYEQYF. Looking up the rest from reference TRBV19 and TRBJ2-7 gives the full variable domain: DGGITQSPKYLFRKEGQNVTLSCEQNLNHDAMYWYRQDPGQGLRLIYYSQIVNDFQKGDIAEGYSVSREKKESFPLTVTSAQKNPTAFYLCASSTGTGVGYEQYFGPGTRLTVT.

V is TRBV10-3 and J is TRBJ1-4, with TRBD1 matching over 7 bases. CDR3 size: 16 residues. In germline, CDR1 is ENHRY, CDR2 SYGVKD. Trimming removed 9 bases from V and 0 bases from J; junction bases left unmatched: 10. The CDR3 spells CAIPTGEQATNEKLFF. In nucleotides, the CDR3 is TGTGCCATACCCACAGGGGAACAGGCAACTAATGAAAAACTGTTTTTT.

This clone was detected once. V gene TRBV5-1 combines with J gene TRBJ2-1; perhaps D is TRBD1 or TRBD2 (5 bases each). The ends were cut back, 4 bases at V and 0 bases at J, with 14 bases in the middle. The CDR3 has 16 residues. Per germline, CDR1 SGHRS and CDR2 YFSETQ. The CDR3 nucleotides are TGCGCCAGCAGCCTGCAGGGAGCGGCCTCCTACAATGAGCAGTTCTTC. It specifies CASSLQGAASYNEQFF.

J is TRBJ1-1 and V is TRBV6-5, with 8 bases lining up with TRBD1. V lost 5 bases, J lost 4 bases, and 6 bases stayed unmatched. The CDR3 runs 14 residues. Per germline, CDR1 MNHEY and CDR2 SVGAGI. The CDR3 loop reads CASSKQGVGTEAFF. CDR3 nucleotides: TGTGCCAGCAGTAAACAGGGGGTGGGCACTGAAGCTTTCTTT.

The V call is TRBV4-3, the J call TRBJ2-7; TRBD2 matches at 10 bases. The germline CDR1 and CDR2 sequences are LGHNA and YSLEER. Trimming cost V 0 bases and J 2 bases; bases outside gene matches: 10. The length of the CDR3 is 18 residues. DNA for the CDR3: TGCGCCAGCAGCCAAGAAGTGCTAGCGGGAGCTGCACCCTACGAGCAGTACTTC. Translation gives CASSQEVLAGAAPYEQYF.

V gene TRBV6-5 combines with J gene TRBJ1-1; possible D gene TRBD1, 6 bases. There are 15 residues in the CDR3. Germline lookup yields CDR1 MNHEY and CDR2 SVGAGI. V was clipped by 6 bases and J by 0 bases, with 14 bases between them. The DNA of the CDR3 is TGTGCCAGCAGGATGGGAGGGGGGATGAACACTGAAGCTTTCTTT. It specifies CASRMGGGMNTEAFF.

The rearrangement uses TRBV20-1 and TRBJ2-1, with TRBD2 as a possible D gene (6 bases). CDR1 and CDR2 from the germline V gene are DFQATT and SNEGSKA (reference sequence). This CDR3 is 14 amino acids long. V lost 3 bases, J lost 3 bases, and 12 bases lay in between. The CDR3 here is CSASRRGIYNEQFF. CDR3 in DNA: TGCAGTGCTAGTCGGCGGGGCATCTACAATGAGCAGTTCTTC.